This T cell receptor beta chain was obtained from a study of CD4 and CD8 cells across lung adenocarcinoma regions. TCRdb independently ran MiXCR on the PCR reads; one entry per CDR3 protein. The sample holds around 16,000 distinct CDR3 sequences, roughly three fifths seen once. This CDR3 is 15 amino acids long. Germline CDR1 is SSHAT and CDR2 is FNYEAQ (reference sequence). The germline V and J ends were trimmed by 1 base and 4 bases, with 12 bases remaining between them. The receptor was isolated from a female donor with lung adenocarcinoma. The CD4 and CD8 labels of this study may be unreliable. The sample comprised CD8+ T cells from the center of a lung tumor. This sequence joins TRBV7-7 and TRBJ2-3, with D unresolved. Here the CDR3 DNA reads TGTGCCAGCAGCTTAGGGCGAGTAGGCGCAGATACGCAGTATTTT. Its translation: CASSLGRVGADTQYF. Combining the CDR3 with reference TRBV7-7 and TRBJ2-3 gives the whole variable domain GAGVSQSPRYKVTKRGQDVTLRCDPISSHATLYWYQQALGQGPEFLTYFNYEAQPDKSGLPSDRFSAERPEGSISTLTIQRTEQRDSAMYRCASSLGRVGADTQYFGPGTRLTVL.